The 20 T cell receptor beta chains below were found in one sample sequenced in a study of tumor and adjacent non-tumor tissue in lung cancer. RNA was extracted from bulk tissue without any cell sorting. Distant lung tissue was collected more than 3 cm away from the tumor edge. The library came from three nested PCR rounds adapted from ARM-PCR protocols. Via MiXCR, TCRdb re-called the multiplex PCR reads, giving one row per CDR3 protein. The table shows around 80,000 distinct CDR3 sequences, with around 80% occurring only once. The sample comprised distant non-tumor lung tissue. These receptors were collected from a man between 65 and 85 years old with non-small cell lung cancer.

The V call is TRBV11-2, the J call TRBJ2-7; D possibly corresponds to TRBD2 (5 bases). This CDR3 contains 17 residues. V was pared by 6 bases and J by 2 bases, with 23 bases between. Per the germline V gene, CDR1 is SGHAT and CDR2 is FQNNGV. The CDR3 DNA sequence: TGTGCCAGCAGTTGGAAGGAGGCGGGCAAGACTACCTACGAGCAGTACTTC. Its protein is CASSWKEAGKTTYEQYF.

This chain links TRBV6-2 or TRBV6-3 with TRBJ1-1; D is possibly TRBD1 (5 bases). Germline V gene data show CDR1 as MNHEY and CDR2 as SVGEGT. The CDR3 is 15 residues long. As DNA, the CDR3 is TGTGCGAGCCGACCTTTTGTGGGGGAAAGAAGAGAAGCTTTCTTT. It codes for CASRPFVGERREAFF.

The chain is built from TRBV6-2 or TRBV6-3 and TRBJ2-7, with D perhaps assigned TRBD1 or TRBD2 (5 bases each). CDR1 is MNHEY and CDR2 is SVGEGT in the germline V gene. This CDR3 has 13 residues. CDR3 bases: TGTGCTATAAGGTGGGGGAGCTCCTACGAGCAGTACTTC. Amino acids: CAIRWGSSYEQYF.

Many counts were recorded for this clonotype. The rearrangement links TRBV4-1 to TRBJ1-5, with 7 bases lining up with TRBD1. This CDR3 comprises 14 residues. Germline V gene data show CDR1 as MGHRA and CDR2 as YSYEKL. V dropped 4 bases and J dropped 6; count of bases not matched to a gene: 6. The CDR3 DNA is TGCGCCAGCAGCCCCGACAGGGAGGTTCAGCCCCAGCATTTT. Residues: CASSPDREVQPQHF.

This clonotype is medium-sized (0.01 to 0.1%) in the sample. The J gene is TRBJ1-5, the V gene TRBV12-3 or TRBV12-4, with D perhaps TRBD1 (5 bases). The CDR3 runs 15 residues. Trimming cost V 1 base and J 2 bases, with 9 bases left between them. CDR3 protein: CASSLGGGGNQPQHF. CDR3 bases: TGTGCCAGCAGTTTAGGGGGCGGTGGCAATCAGCCCCAGCATTTT.

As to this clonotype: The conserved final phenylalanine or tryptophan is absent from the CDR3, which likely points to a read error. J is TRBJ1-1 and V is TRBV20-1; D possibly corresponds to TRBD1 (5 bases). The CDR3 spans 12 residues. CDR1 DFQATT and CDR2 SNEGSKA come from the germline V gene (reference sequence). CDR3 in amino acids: CSPSRVYAEAFI. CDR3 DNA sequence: TGCAGTCCTAGCAGGGTTTACGCTGAAGCTTTCATT.

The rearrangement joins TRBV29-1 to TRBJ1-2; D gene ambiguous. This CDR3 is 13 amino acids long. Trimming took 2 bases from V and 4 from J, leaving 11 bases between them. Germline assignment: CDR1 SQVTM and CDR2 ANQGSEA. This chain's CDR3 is CSVEYGLIYGYTF. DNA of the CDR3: TGCAGCGTTGAATACGGGCTCATCTATGGCTACACCTTC.

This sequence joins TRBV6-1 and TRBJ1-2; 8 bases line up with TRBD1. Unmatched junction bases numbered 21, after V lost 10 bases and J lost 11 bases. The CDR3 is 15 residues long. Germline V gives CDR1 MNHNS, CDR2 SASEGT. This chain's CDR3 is CANTARDRNGGGYTF. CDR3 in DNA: TGTGCCAACACCGCCCGGGACAGGAACGGTGGTGGTTACACCTTC.

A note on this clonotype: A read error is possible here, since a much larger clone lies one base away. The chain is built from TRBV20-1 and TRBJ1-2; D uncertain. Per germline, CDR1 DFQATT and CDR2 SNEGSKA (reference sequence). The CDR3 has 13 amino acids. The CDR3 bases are TGCAGTGCATTGGATTATGCTAACTATGGCTACATCTTC. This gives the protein CSALDYANYGYIF.

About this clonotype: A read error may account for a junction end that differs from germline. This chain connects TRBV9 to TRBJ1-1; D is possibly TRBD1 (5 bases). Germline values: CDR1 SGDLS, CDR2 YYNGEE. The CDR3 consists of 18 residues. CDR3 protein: CASSGAPLGASGNTETFF. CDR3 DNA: TGTGCCAGCAGCGGAGCCCCCTTAGGGGCTAGTGGGAACACTGAAACTTTCTTT.

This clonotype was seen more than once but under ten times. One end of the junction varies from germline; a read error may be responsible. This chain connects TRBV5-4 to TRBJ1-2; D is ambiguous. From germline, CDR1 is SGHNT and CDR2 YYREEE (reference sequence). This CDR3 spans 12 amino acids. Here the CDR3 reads CASGLYTYGYTF. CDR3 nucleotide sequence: TGTGCCAGCGGCTTGTATACCTATGGCTACACCTTT.

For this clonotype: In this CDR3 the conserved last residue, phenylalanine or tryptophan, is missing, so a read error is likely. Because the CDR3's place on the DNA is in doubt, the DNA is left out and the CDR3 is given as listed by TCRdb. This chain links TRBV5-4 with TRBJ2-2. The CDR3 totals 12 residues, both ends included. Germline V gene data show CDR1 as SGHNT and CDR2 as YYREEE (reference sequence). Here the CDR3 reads CTSSSDTGEPFS.

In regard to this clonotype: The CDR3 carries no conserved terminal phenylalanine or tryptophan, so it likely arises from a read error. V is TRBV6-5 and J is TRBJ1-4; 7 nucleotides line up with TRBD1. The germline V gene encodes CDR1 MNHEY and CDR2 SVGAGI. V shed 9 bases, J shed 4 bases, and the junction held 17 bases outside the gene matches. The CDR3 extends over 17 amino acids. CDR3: CASSLLGRGRLNEKLFL. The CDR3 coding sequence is TGTGCCAGTAGCCTACTCGGGAGGGGGCGGCTTAATGAAAAACTGTTTTTG.

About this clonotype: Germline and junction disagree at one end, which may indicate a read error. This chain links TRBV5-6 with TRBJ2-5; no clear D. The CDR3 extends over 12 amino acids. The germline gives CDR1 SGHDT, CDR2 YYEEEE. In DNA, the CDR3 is TGTGCCGGCAGCTACATAGAAGAGAGCCAGTACTTC. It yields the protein CAGSYIEESQYF.

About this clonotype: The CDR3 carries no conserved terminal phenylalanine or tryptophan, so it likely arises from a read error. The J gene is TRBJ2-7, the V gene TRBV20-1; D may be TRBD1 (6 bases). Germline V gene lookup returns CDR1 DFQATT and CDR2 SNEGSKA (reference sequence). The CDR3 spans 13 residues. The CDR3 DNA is TGCGGTGCTAGAGGGGGACCGAAATACGAGCAGTACCTC. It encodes CGARGGPKYEQYL.

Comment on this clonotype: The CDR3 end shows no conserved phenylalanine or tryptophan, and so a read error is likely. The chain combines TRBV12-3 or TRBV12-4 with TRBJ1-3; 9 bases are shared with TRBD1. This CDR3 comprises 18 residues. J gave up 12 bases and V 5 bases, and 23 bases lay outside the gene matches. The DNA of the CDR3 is TGTGCCAGCAGTCGTCCCGGGACAGGGATCGGCTCTGGAAAAAACATATATTCT. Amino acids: CASSRPGTGIGSGKNIYS.

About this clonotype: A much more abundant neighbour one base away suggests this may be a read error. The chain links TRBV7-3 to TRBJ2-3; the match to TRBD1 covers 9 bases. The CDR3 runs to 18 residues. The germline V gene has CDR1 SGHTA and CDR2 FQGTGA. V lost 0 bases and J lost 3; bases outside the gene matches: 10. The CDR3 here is CASSLTRGTGSETDTQYF. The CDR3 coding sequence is TGTGCCAGCAGCTTAACAAGGGGGACAGGGAGCGAGACAGATACGCAGTATTTT.

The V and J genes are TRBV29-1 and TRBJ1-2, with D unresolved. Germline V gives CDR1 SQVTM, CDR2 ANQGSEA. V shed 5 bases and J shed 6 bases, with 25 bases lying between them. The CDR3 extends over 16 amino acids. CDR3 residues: CSVITYQSSGENGYTF. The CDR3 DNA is TGCAGCGTTATCACCTATCAATCCTCGGGAGAAAATGGCTACACCTTC.

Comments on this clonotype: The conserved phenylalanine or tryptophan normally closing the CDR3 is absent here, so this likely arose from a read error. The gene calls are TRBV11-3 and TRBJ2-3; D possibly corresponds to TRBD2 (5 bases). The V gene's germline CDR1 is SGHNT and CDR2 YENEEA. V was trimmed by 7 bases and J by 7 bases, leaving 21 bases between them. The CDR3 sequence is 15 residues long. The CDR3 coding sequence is TGTGCCAGCACCCGTCGGGAAGTAAGTACATATACGCAGTATTAT. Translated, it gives CASTRREVSTYTQYY.

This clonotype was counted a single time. CDR3: CASSYDRSRKYEQYF. CDR3 bases: TGTGCCAGCAGTTACGACAGGAGCCGAAAGTATGAGCAGTACTTC. The chain combines TRBV6-6 with TRBJ2-7, with a tentative D call TRBD1 (6 bases). CDR1 is MNHNY and CDR2 is SVGAGI in the germline V gene (reference sequence). This CDR3 contains 15 residues. Deletions cut 2 bases from V and 7 bases from J, with 18 bases between.